Shown below are 2 T cell receptor beta chains from a single sample sequenced in a study of T cell responses to AZD1222 COVID-19 vaccine. Data came from immunoSEQ multiplex PCR; TCRdb stores just in-frame clones and leaves some out. The sample shows about 74,000 clones, around 93% of them seen only once. The sequencing here drew on peripheral blood, taken 28 days after the second AZD1222 dose. These receptors came from an adult who received the AZD1222 COVID-19 vaccine.

V and J are TRBV19 and TRBJ2-3, with D unresolved. This CDR3 comprises 10 residues. V gave up 8 bases and J gave up 5 bases, with 5 bases separating them. Germline values: CDR1 LNHDA, CDR2 SQIVND (reference sequence). DNA for the CDR3: TGTGCCAGTTTTAGAGATACGCAGTATTTT. Residues: CASFRDTQYF.

This chain joins TRBV28 and TRBJ2-7; 13 nucleotides match TRBD2. CDR3 length equals 15 residues. CDR1 and CDR2 (germline): MDHEN, SYDVKM. V was clipped by 5 bases and J by 2 bases; unmatched bases: 3. The CDR3 sequence is CASSITSGRAYEQYF. The CDR3 DNA reads TGTGCCAGCAGTATTACTAGCGGGAGGGCCTACGAGCAGTACTTC.